Sequencing of this T cell receptor beta chain was carried out in a study of multiple sclerosis patients with progressive multifocal leukoencephalopathy. As for time point: time of PML onset. Prior interferon beta treatment was universal, and the PML patients were all female. Profiled with immunoSEQ multiplex PCR; TCRdb holds only in-frame clones, not every one. The repertoire holds some 30,000 clones, with around 85% as singletons. Germline CDR1 and CDR2: MNHNY and SVGAGI (reference sequence). Deletions cut 6 bases from V and 5 bases from J, with 6 bases between. The CDR3 extends over 11 amino acids. The rearrangement uses TRBV6-6 and TRBJ2-3; tentatively, D is TRBD2 (5 bases). The source was PBMCs, collected from a patient treated with natalizumab. The TCR was taken from a woman aged 25-40 years with progressive multifocal leukoencephalopathy. The CDR3 DNA reads as TGTGCCAGCAGCCGGGGAGATACGCAGTATTTT. This encodes CASSRGDTQYF.